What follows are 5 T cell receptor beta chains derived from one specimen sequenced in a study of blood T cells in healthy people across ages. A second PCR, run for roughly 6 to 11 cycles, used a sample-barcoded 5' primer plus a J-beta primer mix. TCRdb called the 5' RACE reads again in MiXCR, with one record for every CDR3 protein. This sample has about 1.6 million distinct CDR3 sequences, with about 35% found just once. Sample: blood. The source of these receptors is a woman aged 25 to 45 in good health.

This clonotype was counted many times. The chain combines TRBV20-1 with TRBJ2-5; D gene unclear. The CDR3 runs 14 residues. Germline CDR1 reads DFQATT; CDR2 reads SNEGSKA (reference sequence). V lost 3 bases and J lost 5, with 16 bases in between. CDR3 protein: CSASGPQRSETQYF. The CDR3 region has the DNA TGCAGTGCTAGTGGGCCTCAACGGTCCGAGACCCAGTACTTC.

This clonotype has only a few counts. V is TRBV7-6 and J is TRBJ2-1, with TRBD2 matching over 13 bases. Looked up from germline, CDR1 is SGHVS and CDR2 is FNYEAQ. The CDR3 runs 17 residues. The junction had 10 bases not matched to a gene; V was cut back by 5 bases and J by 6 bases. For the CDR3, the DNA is TGTGCCAGCAGCCTTTGGACTAGCGGGGGATACTCCAATGAGCAGTTCTTC. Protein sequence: CASSLWTSGGYSNEQFF.

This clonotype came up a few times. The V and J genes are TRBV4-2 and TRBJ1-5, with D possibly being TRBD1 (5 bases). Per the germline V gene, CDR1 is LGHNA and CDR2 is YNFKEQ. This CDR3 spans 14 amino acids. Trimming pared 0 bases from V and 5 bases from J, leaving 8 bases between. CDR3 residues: CASSQDRDDQPQHF. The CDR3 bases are TGTGCCAGCAGCCAAGATCGGGACGATCAGCCCCAGCATTTT.

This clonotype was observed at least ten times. The CDR3 reads CSVEDGGKTQETQYF. In DNA form, the CDR3 reads TGCAGCGTTGAAGATGGGGGTAAAACCCAAGAGACCCAGTACTTC. The gene calls are TRBV29-1 and TRBJ2-5; D tentatively fits TRBD1 or TRBD2 (5 bases each). This CDR3 has 15 amino acids. Germline V gene data show CDR1 as SQVTM and CDR2 as ANQGSEA. Trimming pared 0 bases from V and 1 base from J, leaving 12 bases between.

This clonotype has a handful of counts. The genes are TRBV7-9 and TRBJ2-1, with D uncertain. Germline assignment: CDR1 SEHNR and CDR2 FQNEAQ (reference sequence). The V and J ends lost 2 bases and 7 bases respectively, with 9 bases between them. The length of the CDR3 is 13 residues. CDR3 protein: CASSLPGQNEQFF. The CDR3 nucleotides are TGTGCCAGCAGCTTACCCGGGCAGAATGAGCAGTTCTTC.